Below, 26 T cell receptor beta chains from the same sample are listed, as sequenced in a study of CD8+CD57+ T cells in acquired aplastic anemia. Previously, flow cytometry had revealed CD8+CD57+ cell expansion in the patients chosen for sequencing. CDR3 and TCR beta VDJ profiling relied on genomic DNA as the template. MiXCR, run by TCRdb on the reads, gives a single entry per CDR3 protein. The data hold over 150,000 distinct CDR3 sequences, with 63% observed a single time. The specimen sequenced was sorted CD4+, CD8+, or CD8+CD57+ T cells (not recorded which) from PBMCs. The receptors were sampled from a human donor with aplastic anemia.

This clonotype appeared a single time. The chain is built from TRBV12-3 or TRBV12-4 and TRBJ2-7; D unresolved. The CDR3 length is 14 residues. V shed 6 bases and J shed 0 bases, with 12 bases lying between them. CDR3 sequence: CASSPPTSSYEQYF. CDR3 sequence (DNA): TGTGCCAGCAGCCCCCCCACCAGCTCCTACGAGCAGTACTTC.

Notes on this clonotype: Being one base from a much bigger clone, this may be a read error. The V and J genes are TRBV6-1 and TRBJ1-2; TRBD1 matches 9 bases. The V segment lost 7 bases and the J segment 7 bases; nucleotides outside the gene matches: 13. The V gene's germline CDR1 is MNHNS and CDR2 SASEGT. CDR3 size: 15 residues. The CDR3 protein is CASTDAPDRGCGYTF. DNA of the CDR3: TGTGCCAGCACCGATGCCCCGGACAGGGGCTGTGGCTACACCTTC.

This clonotype was seen repeatedly, ten times or more. This chain uses TRBV29-1 with TRBJ2-3; D perhaps matches TRBD2 (6 bases). This CDR3 region has 14 residues. Looked up from germline, CDR1 is SQVTM and CDR2 is ANQGSEA. Trimming cost V 7 bases and J 0 bases, with 14 bases left between them. CDR3 DNA sequence: TGCAGCGCAGGCGGGGCCGCTAGCACAGATACGCAGTATTTT. Amino acids: CSAGGAASTDTQYF.

The genes are TRBV20-1 and TRBJ1-2; D is possibly TRBD1 (6 bases). CDR3 length: 14 amino acids. The V and J ends lost 5 bases and 4 bases respectively, with 17 bases between them. CDR1 and CDR2 from the germline V gene are DFQATT and SNEGSKA (reference sequence). The CDR3 is CSAAGDRRVYGYTF. For the CDR3, the DNA is TGCAGTGCTGCAGGGGACCGCAGGGTCTATGGCTACACCTTC.

The sample holds many counts of this clonotype. The genes are TRBV5-6 and TRBJ1-2; TRBD1 is a possible D gene (5 bases). V dropped 4 bases and J dropped 0 bases, with 16 bases sitting between them. Germline V gene data show CDR1 as SGHDT and CDR2 as YYEEEE. This CDR3 has 16 residues. CDR3 protein: CASSLSSGTSNYGYTF. CDR3 bases: TGTGCCAGCAGCCTTTCATCCGGGACTTCTAACTATGGCTACACCTTC.

This clonotype has more than one count but fewer than ten. This sequence joins TRBV7-8 and TRBJ1-1; a possible D gene is TRBD1 (6 bases). The V gene lost 1 base and the J gene lost 0 bases, with 24 bases spanning the gap. The CDR3 has 20 amino acids. Germline V lookup: CDR1 SGHVS, CDR2 FQNEAQ. The CDR3 coding sequence is TGTGCCAGCAGCTTAGACAGCGTCGACAGGCGATTTTTAATGAACACTGAAGCTTTCTTT. This codes for CASSLDSVDRRFLMNTEAFF.

The V and J genes are TRBV2 and TRBJ1-5; D gene unclear. V was shortened by 7 bases and J by 0 bases, with 4 bases between the two germline ends. CDR1 is SNHLY, CDR2 FYNNEI, per germline. This CDR3 has 12 residues. The chain's CDR3 is CASTDSNQPQHF. The CDR3 nucleotides are TGTGCCAGCACGGATAGCAATCAGCCCCAGCATTTT.

The rearrangement links TRBV29-1 to TRBJ2-7; D possibly corresponds to TRBD1 (5 bases). Trimming pared 6 bases from V and 0 bases from J, leaving 12 bases between. Germline CDR1 reads SQVTM; CDR2 reads ANQGSEA. The CDR3 totals 13 residues. The CDR3 region is CSVATESSYEQYF. CDR3 bases: TGCAGCGTCGCGACAGAGAGCTCCTACGAGCAGTACTTC.

This clonotype appeared a few times. The rearrangement uses TRBV2 and TRBJ2-7; D not certain. The germline gives CDR1 SNHLY, CDR2 FYNNEI. The CDR3 covers 12 residues. V was cut by 0 bases and J by 3 bases, with 3 bases left in between. DNA of the CDR3: TGTGCCAGCAGTGAAGCCAGCTACGAGCAGTACTTC. Its protein is CASSEASYEQYF.

The chain employs TRBV27 and TRBJ1-3; maybe TRBD1 (5 bases). This CDR3 has 14 amino acids. The ends were cut back, 6 bases at V and 7 bases at J, with 16 bases in the middle. CDR1 and CDR2 from the germline V gene are MNHEY and SMNVEV (reference sequence). The CDR3 coding sequence is TGTGCCAGCAGGGGAGGGGAGGAGAGGAACACCATATATTTT. Encoded protein: CASRGGEERNTIYF.

The rearrangement links TRBV7-3 to TRBJ1-2; D gene unclear. This CDR3 contains 15 residues. Germline V CDR1 and CDR2: SGHTA, FQGTGA. Trimming removed 0 bases at V and 4 bases at J, with 12 bases between. The CDR3 DNA follows: TGTGCCAGCAGCTTAACCGCAGGAAACGTCTATGGCTACACCTTC. The encoded protein is CASSLTAGNVYGYTF.

There are many counts of this clonotype. Here the CDR3 DNA reads TGCAGTGCCTCCGGAATGGCCTACGAGCAGTACTTC. This sequence encodes CSASGMAYEQYF. This chain joins TRBV20-1 and TRBJ2-7; D is unclear. The germline gives CDR1 DFQATT, CDR2 SNEGSKA (reference sequence). V was shortened by 6 bases and J by 2 bases, with 11 bases between the two germline ends. This CDR3 comprises 12 residues.

This rearrangement joins TRBV29-1 to TRBJ2-7; 9 nucleotides line up with TRBD1. Per germline, CDR1 SQVTM and CDR2 ANQGSEA. CDR3 size: 13 residues. With V trimmed by 6 bases and J by 3 bases, 6 bases remained unmatched. The CDR3 DNA is TGCAGCGTCGACCCGGGACAGGGCTACGAGCAGTACTTC. This translates into CSVDPGQGYEQYF.

J is TRBJ1-6 and V is TRBV9, with 7 nucleotides matching TRBD1. With 3 bases clipped from V and 9 bases from J, the junction kept 9 bases outside the gene matches. This CDR3 contains 15 residues. Germline V gives CDR1 SGDLS, CDR2 YYNGEE. The CDR3 bases are TGTGCCAGCAGCGCCCAGGGGGGAGGAGGTTCACCCCTCCACTTT. Protein: CASSAQGGGGSPLHF.

The DNA of the CDR3 is TGCAGTGCAGACTTGGGGACGGCTTCACCCCTCCACTTT. Protein product: CSADLGTASPLHF. This sequence joins TRBV20-1 and TRBJ1-6, with TRBD1 as a possible D gene (5 bases). The CDR3 has 13 amino acids. Trimming removed 6 bases at V and 9 bases at J, with 15 bases between. From germline, CDR1 is DFQATT and CDR2 SNEGSKA (reference sequence).

The chain joins TRBV7-7 to TRBJ2-3; 7 bases are shared with TRBD2. This CDR3 comprises 14 residues. CDR1 is SSHAT, CDR2 FNYEAQ, per germline (reference sequence). V shed 1 base and J 4 bases; nucleotides not matched to a gene: 2. The CDR3 bases are TGTGCCAGCAGCTTAGGGGGGGGATCAGATACGCAGTATTTT. Translation: CASSLGGGSDTQYF.

This clonotype has at least ten counts. The chain has TRBV11-2 and TRBJ1-3; the D is unclear. Trimming pared 2 bases from V and 0 bases from J, leaving 11 bases between. CDR3 length: 16 residues. Germline V gene sequence: CDR1 SGHAT, CDR2 FQNNGV. The CDR3 sequence is CASSLRGGSSGNTIYF. CDR3 coding DNA: TGTGCCAGCAGCTTAAGAGGAGGGAGCTCTGGAAACACCATATATTTT.

The sample holds one count of this clonotype. V usage is TRBV13 and J usage is TRBJ2-1, with D unclear. V was clipped by 1 base and J by 6 bases, with 7 bases between them. The length of the CDR3 is 13 residues. The germline V gene has CDR1 PRHDT and CDR2 FYEKMQ (reference sequence). CDR3 residues: CASSLVQSNEQFF. In nucleotides, the CDR3 is TGTGCCAGCAGCTTAGTGCAGAGCAATGAGCAGTTCTTC. Combining the CDR3 with reference TRBV13 and TRBJ2-1 gives the whole variable domain AAGVIQSPRHLIKEKRETATLKCYPIPRHDTVYWYQQGPGQDPQFLISFYEKMQSDKGSIPDRFSAQQFSDYHSELNMSSLELGDSALYFCASSLVQSNEQFFGPGTRLTVL.

This clonotype was counted a few times. This chain joins TRBV2 and TRBJ2-3; D ambiguous. The CDR3 has 13 amino acids. Germline CDR1 SNHLY, CDR2 FYNNEI. The germline V and J ends were trimmed by 1 base and 0 bases, with 2 bases remaining between them. CDR3 protein: CASSEVSTDTQYF. The CDR3 region has the DNA TGTGCCAGCAGTGAAGTAAGCACAGATACGCAGTATTTT.

This chain connects TRBV10-2 to TRBJ2-3; D is unresolved. This CDR3 is 14 amino acids long. In germline, CDR1 is WSHSY, CDR2 SAAADI. V lost 5 bases, J lost 5 bases, and 14 bases lay in between. CDR3 protein: CASSHAAGRDTQYF. DNA of the CDR3: TGCGCCAGCAGTCACGCGGCCGGGCGAGATACGCAGTATTTT.

This clonotype has more than one count but fewer than ten. This chain joins TRBV19 and TRBJ1-1; tentative D call: TRBD1 (5 bases). Germline V gene lookup returns CDR1 LNHDA and CDR2 SQIVND (reference sequence). The CDR3 spans 13 residues. V shed 6 bases and J shed 2 bases, with 10 bases lying between them. The CDR3: CASSDRLNTEAFF. The CDR3 DNA reads as TGTGCCAGTAGCGACAGACTAAACACTGAAGCTTTCTTT.

The rearrangement uses TRBV5-7 and TRBJ2-7; 9 nucleotides line up with TRBD2. TRBV5-7 is annotated as an ORF whose role is uncertain. The CDR3 is made up of 15 amino acids. The J segment lost 3 bases and the V segment lost 6 bases, leaving 10 bases of the junction unmatched. Here the CDR3 DNA reads TGTGCCAGCATTCCCTCTAGCGGGATGTTCTACGAGCAGTACTTC. Encoded protein: CASIPSSGMFYEQYF.

The J gene is TRBJ1-1, the V gene TRBV15, with D tentatively TRBD1 (6 bases). Between the trimmed V and J ends, which lost 0 bases and 1 base, there was a span of 12 bases. In germline, CDR1 is LNHNV, CDR2 YYDKDF (reference sequence). The CDR3 runs 16 residues. CDR3 sequence: CATSRDFRGWNTEAFF. The CDR3 nucleotides read TGTGCCACCAGCAGAGACTTCAGGGGCTGGAACACTGAAGCTTTCTTT.

The V call is TRBV19, the J call TRBJ1-4; D not certain. Deletions cut 5 bases from V and 5 bases from J, with 12 bases between. The CDR3 is 14 amino acids. Germline V gene sequence: CDR1 LNHDA, CDR2 SQIVND (reference sequence). CDR3 bases: TGTGCCAGTAGTCTAGGATCCTACAATGAAAAACTGTTTTTT. It is translated as CASSLGSYNEKLFF.

The CDR3 nucleotides read TGCAGTGCTAGATACGGGATAGATCAGCCCCAGCATTTT. Amino acid sequence: CSARYGIDQPQHF. V usage is TRBV20-1 and J usage is TRBJ1-5, with unresolved D. The CDR3 is 13 amino acids. Germline CDR1 is DFQATT and CDR2 is SNEGSKA (reference sequence). Trimming cost V 2 bases and J 5 bases, with 10 bases left between them.

This clonotype was counted a few times. The J gene is TRBJ2-4, the V gene TRBV3-1, with a tentative D call TRBD1 (5 bases). V was trimmed by 6 bases and J by 4 bases, leaving 7 bases between them. Germline loops: CDR1 LGHDT, CDR2 YNNKEL (reference sequence). This CDR3 comprises 12 residues. CDR3 coding DNA: TGTGCCAGCAGGGGGCCAAAAAACATTCAGTACTTC. It specifies CASRGPKNIQYF. Combining the CDR3 with reference TRBV3-1 and TRBJ2-4 gives the whole variable domain DTAVSQTPKYLVTQMGNDKSIKCEQNLGHDTMYWYKQDSKKFLKIMFSYNNKELIINETVPNRFSPKSPDKAHLNLHINSLELGDSAVYFCASRGPKNIQYFGAGTRLSVL.